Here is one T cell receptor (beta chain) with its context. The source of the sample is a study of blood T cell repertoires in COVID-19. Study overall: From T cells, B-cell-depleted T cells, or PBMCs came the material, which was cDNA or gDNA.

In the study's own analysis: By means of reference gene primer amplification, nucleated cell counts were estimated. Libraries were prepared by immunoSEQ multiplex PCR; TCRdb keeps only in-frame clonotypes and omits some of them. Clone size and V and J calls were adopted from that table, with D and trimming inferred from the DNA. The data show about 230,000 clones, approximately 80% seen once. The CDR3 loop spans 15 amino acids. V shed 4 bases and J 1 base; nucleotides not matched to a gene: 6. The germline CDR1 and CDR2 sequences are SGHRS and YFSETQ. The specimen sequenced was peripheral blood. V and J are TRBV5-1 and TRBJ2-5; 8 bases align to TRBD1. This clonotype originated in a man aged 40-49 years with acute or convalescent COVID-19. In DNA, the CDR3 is TGCGCCAGCAGCAAGACAGGGGACATCCAAGAGACCCAGTACTTC. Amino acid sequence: CASSKTGDIQETQYF.